This is a list of T cell receptor beta chains from one sample in a study of blood T cell repertoires in COVID-19. Repertoires were generated with immunoSEQ multiplex PCR, while TCRdb's copy carries only in-frame clones and drops some. The sample contains 650,000 to 800,000 clones, around 89% of which appear only once. The specimen was peripheral blood. All receptors derive from a woman between 18 and 29 years old with acute or convalescent COVID-19. Each CDR3 is given without its conserved first and last residue.

v_gene,len,CDR3aa
TRBV6-5,13,ASLRGANSNQPQH
TRBV28,15,ASSFGTGGTNTGELF
TRBV4-2,13,ASSQDGVENTEAF
TRBV6-5,11,ASRRAVNYGYT
TRBV27,10,ASSPQGYEQY
TRBV5-5,13,ASSIAGVSYNEQF
TRBV6-2/TRBV6-3,13,ASSYGQGGHYGYT
TRBV2,12,AMPKRTGNTEAF
TRBV18,11,ASSLGHTDTQY
TRBV19,14,ASSIGATLRNQPQH
TRBV11-2,13,ASRVAGTGGYEQF
TRBV5-6,13,ASSPMGGMNTEAF
TRBV5-1,11,ASSWGTGEKLF
TRBV30,11,AWSVMGGDGYT
TRBV13,13,ASSLGGTANQPQH
TRBV9,15,ASTPHRRGRNNSPLH
TRBV4-3,14,ASSHGRGGFDQPQH
TRBV30,11,AWSVQGKGGYT
TRBV2,11,ATQGGSYNEQF
TRBV4-3,12,ASSQEGEGSPLH
TRBV24-1,12,ATSDPVGSNEQF
TRBV28,12,ASSQDRIMHGYT
TRBV5-1,10,ARTGKRYEQY
TRBV28,13,ASSLFQQTYQPQH
TRBV19,10,ASSIGLSEQF
TRBV15,12,ATSTQGRNSPLH
TRBV6-5,14,ASSYLVQQGDTEAF
TRBV5-6,13,ASSGRRGSGNTIY
TRBV30,10,AWSATGYGYT
TRBV5-5,13,ASSLEGVGYNEQF
TRBV7-9,12,ASSPQGTGQPQH
TRBV30,9,AWSAGVVYT
TRBV7-3,12,ASSREGGTDTQY
TRBV11-2,12,ASSWTSAKETQY
TRBV6-5,11,ASSYSRGYEQY
TRBV24-1,12,ATSDFQSIGELF
TRBV20-1,9,SAQNYNEQF
TRBV6-4,13,ASSMSGGHTDTQY
TRBV6-5,12,ASFPGQGNYEQY
TRBV5-1,10,ASSHDYGELF
TRBV7-2,15,ASSPDRGLLFNYGYT
TRBV2,13,ASSETNDSNQPQH
TRBV12-3/TRBV12-4,11,ASSFSLGSEQY
TRBV7-2,14,ASSWTRGGAGNEQF
TRBV6-5,14,ASSYSKPRAGNTIY
TRBV18,13,ASSLSVPGNTEAF
TRBV2,15,ASMSEWGRTSYNEQF
TRBV5-1,13,ASSYGTGGAYEQY
TRBV5-5,13,ASSGSGGLNTEAF
TRBV4-1,15,ASSQDIEDTKNTEAF
TRBV4-2,13,ASSPKRGGAIEQF
TRBV7-9,11,ATGADSNQPQH
TRBV6-5,13,ASSLRDNIGSPLH
TRBV6-5,12,ASRKGDNYQPQH